This T cell receptor beta chain originates from a study of T cell repertoires in cytomegalovirus infection. Overall study context: Selection of CMV epitopes for the study included recently identified HLA-C-restricted and well-studied HLA-B-restricted ones. Based on public TCR beta signatures, there were indications of CMV infection and of a matching HLA type.

This clonotype was observed a few times. The antigen is undetermined. TCRdb passed the reads through MiXCR, listing each CDR3 protein once. The sample has 750,000 to 900,000 distinct CDR3 sequences; about 29% are singletons. Germline V gives CDR1 SGHTA, CDR2 FQGNSA. Trimming took off 5 bases at V and 3 bases at J, with 14 bases between the two ends. The CDR3 totals 15 residues. General study points: Across the ex vivo response, the dominant clonotypes were HLA-C-restricted CMV-specific TCR beta clonotypes.

The TCR sequence derives from a human donor in good health (CMV status not recorded). Some clones in this sample may be carry-over from other donors' samples. The gene calls are TRBV7-2 and TRBJ2-1; D is unclear. The specimen comprised cultured CD8+ T cells from PBMCs, sampled from culture after CMV antigen stimulation. DNA of the CDR3: TGTGCCAGCAGCCCCGCAGCTTGGGACTACAATGAGCAGTTCTTC. Translating gives CASSPAAWDYNEQFF.